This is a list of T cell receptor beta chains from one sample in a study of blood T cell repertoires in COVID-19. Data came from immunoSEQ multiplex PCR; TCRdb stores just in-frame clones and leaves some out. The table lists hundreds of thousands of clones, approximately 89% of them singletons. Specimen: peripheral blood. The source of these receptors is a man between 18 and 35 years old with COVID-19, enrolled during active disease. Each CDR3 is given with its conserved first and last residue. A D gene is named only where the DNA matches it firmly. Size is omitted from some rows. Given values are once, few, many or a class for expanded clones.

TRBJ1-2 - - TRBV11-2 CASSYSGGNGYTF TGTGCCAGCAGCTACTCTGGAGGGAATGGCTACACCTTC
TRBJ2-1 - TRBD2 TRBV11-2 CASSQQAGAYNEQFF TGTGCCAGCAGCCAACAAGCGGGAGCCTACAATGAGCAGTTCTTC
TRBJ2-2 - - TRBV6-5 CASSYRRLARTGELFF TGTGCCAGCAGTTACCGAAGACTCGCTCGTACCGGGGAGCTGTTTTTT
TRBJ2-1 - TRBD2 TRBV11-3 CASSLGPSGVFSYNEQFF TGTGCCAGCAGCTTAGGTCCTAGCGGGGTTTTCTCCTACAATGAGCAGTTCTTC
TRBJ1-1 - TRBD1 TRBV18 CASSPGQAGNTEAFF TGTGCCAGCTCCCCTGGACAGGCCGGTAACACTGAAGCTTTCTTT
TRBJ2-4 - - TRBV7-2 CASSLYPIGGGRAKNIQYF TGTGCCAGCAGCCTCTACCCCATAGGAGGGGGCCGAGCCAAAAACATTCAGTACTTC
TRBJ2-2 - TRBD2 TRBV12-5 CASGHGAGGYTGELFF TGTGCTAGTGGCCACGGAGCGGGAGGCTACACCGGGGAGCTGTTTTTT
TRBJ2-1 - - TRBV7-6 CASSLAHTSLVNEQFF TGTGCCAGCAGCTTAGCCCACACTAGCTTAGTCAATGAGCAGTTCTTC
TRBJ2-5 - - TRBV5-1 CASSLRETQYF TGCGCCAGCAGCTTGCGGGAGACCCAGTACTTC
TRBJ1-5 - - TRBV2 CASRLGGQGNQPQHF TGTGCCAGCAGGCTGGGAGGGCAGGGCAATCAGCCCCAGCATTTT
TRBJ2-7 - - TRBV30 CAWSPLTLSSYEQYF TGTGCCTGGAGCCCCCTCACCCTGAGCTCCTACGAGCAGTACTTC
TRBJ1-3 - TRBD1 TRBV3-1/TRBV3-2 CASSLTWTGSNTIYF TGTGCCAGCAGCCTCACGTGGACAGGGTCGAACACCATATATTTT
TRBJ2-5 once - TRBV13 CASSALKETQYF TGTGCCAGCAGCGCACTCAAAGAGACCCAGTACTTC
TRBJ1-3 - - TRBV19 CASMAGTRNTIYF TGTGCCAGTATGGCAGGGACTAGAAACACCATATATTTT
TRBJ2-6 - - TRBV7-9 CASSFPVVSGANVLTF TGTGCCAGCAGCTTCCCGGTGGTCTCTGGGGCCAACGTCCTGACTTTC
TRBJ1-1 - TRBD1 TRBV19 CASSIAGTGGTEAFF TGTGCCAGTAGTATAGCGGGGACAGGGGGGACTGAAGCTTTCTTT
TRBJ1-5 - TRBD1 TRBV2 CASSDRGLGGPQHF TGTGCCAGCAGTGACAGGGGGCTGGGTGGGCCCCAGCATTTT
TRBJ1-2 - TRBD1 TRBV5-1 CASSLGGTGVYGYTF TGCGCCAGCAGCTTGGGAGGGACAGGGGTCTATGGCTACACCTTC
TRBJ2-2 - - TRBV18 CASSPPQIGDTGELFF TGTGCCAGCTCACCACCGCAGATCGGGGACACCGGGGAGCTGTTTTTT
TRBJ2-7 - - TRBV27 CASSPRGMSSYEQYF TGTGCCAGCAGTCCGCGAGGGATGAGCTCCTACGAGCAGTACTTC
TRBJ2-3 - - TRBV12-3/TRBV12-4 CASSVAETDTQYF TGTGCCAGCAGCGTAGCGGAGACAGATACGCAGTATTTT
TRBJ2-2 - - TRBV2 CASSDWGANTGELFF TGTGCCAGCAGTGACTGGGGGGCGAACACCGGGGAGCTGTTTTTT
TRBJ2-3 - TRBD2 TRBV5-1 CASSAGLAGAGTDTQYF TGCGCCAGCAGCGCCGGACTAGCGGGGGCCGGCACAGATACGCAGTATTTT
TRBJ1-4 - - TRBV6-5 CASSYSRSTLNEKLFF TGTGCCAGCAGTTACTCCCGTTCAACTTTGAATGAAAAACTGTTTTTT
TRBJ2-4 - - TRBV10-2 CASQDSQLAKNIQYF TGCGCCAGTCAAGACAGCCAGTTAGCCAAAAACATTCAGTACTTC
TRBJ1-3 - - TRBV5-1 CASSPGTTAGNTIYF TGCGCCAGCAGCCCGGGGACAACCGCTGGAAACACCATATATTTT
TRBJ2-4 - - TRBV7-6 CASSRVSGLNSIQYF TGTGCCAGCAGTCGGGTGTCAGGGCTAAATTCCATTCAGTACTTC
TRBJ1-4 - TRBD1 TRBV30 CAWRRQGAYEKLFF TGTGCCTGGAGACGGCAGGGGGCTTATGAAAAACTGTTTTTT
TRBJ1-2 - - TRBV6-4 CASSVTFVTGIGGYTF TGTGCCAGCAGTGTTACATTCGTCACAGGGATTGGCGGCTACACCTTC
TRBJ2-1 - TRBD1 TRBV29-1 CSVRDRPREQFF TGCAGCGTGAGGGACAGGCCTCGGGAGCAGTTCTTC
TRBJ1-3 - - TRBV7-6 CASSGGSRGNTIYF TGTGCCAGCAGCGGCGGGAGCCGAGGAAACACCATATATTTT
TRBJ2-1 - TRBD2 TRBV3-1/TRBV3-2 CASSQVRLAGGHEQFF TGTGCCAGCAGCCAAGTTCGCCTAGCGGGGGGACATGAGCAGTTCTTC
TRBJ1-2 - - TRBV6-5 CASSYNRNYGYTF TGTGCCAGCAGTTACAACAGGAACTATGGCTACACCTTC
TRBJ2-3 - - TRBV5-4 CASRLQGRTSTDTQYF TGTGCCAGCAGACTACAGGGCCGCACTAGCACAGATACGCAGTATTTT
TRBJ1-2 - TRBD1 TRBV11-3 CASSTRQGVNYGYTF TGTGCCAGCAGCACCCGACAGGGAGTAAACTATGGCTACACCTTC
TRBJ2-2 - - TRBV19 CASSGLSGWSRELFF TGTGCCAGTAGCGGGCTGTCAGGGTGGAGCCGGGAGCTGTTTTTT
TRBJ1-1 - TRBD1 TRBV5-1 CASSPGTGDTEAFF TGCGCCAGCAGCCCCGGGACAGGGGACACTGAAGCTTTCTTT
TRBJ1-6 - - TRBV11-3 CASSPSYPTGNSPLHF TGTGCCAGCAGCCCGTCCTACCCCACGGGGAATTCACCCCTCCACTTT
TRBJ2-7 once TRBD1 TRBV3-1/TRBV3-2 CASSQGPRTGRSREQYF TGTGCCAGCAGCCAGGGCCCCCGGACAGGGAGATCGCGGGAGCAGTACTTC